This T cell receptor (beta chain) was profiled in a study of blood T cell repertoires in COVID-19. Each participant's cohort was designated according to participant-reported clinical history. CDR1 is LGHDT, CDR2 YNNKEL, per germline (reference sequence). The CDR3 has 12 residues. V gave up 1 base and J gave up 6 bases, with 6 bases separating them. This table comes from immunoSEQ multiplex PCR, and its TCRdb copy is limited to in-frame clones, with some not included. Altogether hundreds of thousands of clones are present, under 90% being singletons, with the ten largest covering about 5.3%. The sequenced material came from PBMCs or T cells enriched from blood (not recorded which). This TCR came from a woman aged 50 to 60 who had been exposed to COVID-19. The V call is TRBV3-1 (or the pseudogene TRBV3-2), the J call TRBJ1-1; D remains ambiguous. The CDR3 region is CASSQVGSEAFF. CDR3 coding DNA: TGTGCCAGCAGCCAAGTTGGCTCTGAAGCTTTCTTT.